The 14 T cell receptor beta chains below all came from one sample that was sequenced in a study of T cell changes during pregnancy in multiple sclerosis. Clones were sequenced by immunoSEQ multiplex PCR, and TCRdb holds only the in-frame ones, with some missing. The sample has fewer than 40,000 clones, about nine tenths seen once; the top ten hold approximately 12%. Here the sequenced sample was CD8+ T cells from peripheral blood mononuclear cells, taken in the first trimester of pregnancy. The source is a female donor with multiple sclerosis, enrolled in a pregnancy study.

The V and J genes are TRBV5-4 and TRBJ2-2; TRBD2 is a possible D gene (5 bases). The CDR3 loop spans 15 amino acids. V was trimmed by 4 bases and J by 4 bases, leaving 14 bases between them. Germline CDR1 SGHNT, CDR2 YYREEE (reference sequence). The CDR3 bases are TGTGCCAGCAGCCCAAGGCGAGGGATCACCGGGGAGCTGTTTTTT. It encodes CASSPRRGITGELFF.

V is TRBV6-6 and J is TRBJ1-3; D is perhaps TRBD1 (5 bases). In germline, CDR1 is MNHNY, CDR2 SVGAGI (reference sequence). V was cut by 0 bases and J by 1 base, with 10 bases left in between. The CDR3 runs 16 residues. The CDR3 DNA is TGTGCCAGCAGTTACTCTCGCGGGGGTTCTGGAAACACCATATATTTT. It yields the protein CASSYSRGGSGNTIYF.

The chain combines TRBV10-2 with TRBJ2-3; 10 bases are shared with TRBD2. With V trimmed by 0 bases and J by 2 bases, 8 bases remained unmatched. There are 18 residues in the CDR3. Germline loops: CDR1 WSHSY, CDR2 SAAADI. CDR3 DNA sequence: TGCGCCAGCAGTGAGTCGGAGTTAGCGGGAGGTGACACAGATACGCAGTATTTT. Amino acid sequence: CASSESELAGGDTDTQYF.

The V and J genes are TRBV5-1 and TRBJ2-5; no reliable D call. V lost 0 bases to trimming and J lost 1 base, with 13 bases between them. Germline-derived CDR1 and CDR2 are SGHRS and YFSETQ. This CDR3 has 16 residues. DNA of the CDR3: TGCGCCAGCAGCTTGGTAACAGTCAGCCCCCAAGAGACCCAGTACTTC. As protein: CASSLVTVSPQETQYF.

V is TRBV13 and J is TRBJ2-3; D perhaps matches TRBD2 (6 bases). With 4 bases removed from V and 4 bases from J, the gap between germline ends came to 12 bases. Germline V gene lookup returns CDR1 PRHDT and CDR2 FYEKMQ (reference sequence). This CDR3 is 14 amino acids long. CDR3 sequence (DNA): TGTGCCAGCAGCTCCGGGACTGGGGCAGATACGCAGTATTTT. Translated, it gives CASSSGTGADTQYF.

The CDR3 DNA is TGTGCCAGCCGAAAAACTCCCAATATGAACACTGAAGCTTTCTTT. This codes for CASRKTPNMNTEAFF. This chain joins TRBV2 and TRBJ1-1; no reliable D call. This CDR3 is 15 amino acids long. With 8 bases removed from V and 0 bases from J, the gap between germline ends came to 16 bases. Germline V CDR1 and CDR2: SNHLY, FYNNEI. Full variable domain (missing parts from reference TRBV2 and TRBJ1-1): EPEVTQTPSHQVTQMGQEVILRCVPISNHLYFYWYRQILGQKVEFLVSFYNNEISEKSEIFDDQFSVERPDGSNFTLKIRSTKLEDSAMYFCASRKTPNMNTEAFFGQGTRLTVV.

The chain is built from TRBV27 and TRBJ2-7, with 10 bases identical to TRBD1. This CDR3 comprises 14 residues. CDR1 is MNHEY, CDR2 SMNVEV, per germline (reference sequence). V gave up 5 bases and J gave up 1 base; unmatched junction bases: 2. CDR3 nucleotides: TGTGCCAGCAGTATGGGACAGGGGTCCTACGAGCAGTACTTC. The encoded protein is CASSMGQGSYEQYF.

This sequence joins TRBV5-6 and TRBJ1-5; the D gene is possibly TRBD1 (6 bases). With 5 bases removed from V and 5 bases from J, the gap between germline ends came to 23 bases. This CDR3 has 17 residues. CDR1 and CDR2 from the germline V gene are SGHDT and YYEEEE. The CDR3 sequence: CASRDQTKDSLYQPQHF. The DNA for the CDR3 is TGTGCCAGCAGAGACCAGACAAAGGACAGCCTTTATCAGCCCCAGCATTTT.

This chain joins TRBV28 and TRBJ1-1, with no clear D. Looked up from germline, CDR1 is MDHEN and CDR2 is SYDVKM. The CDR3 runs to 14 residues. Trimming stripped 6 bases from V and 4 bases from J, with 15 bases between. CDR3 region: CASSLMVAGTEAFF. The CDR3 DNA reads TGTGCCAGCAGCCTGATGGTGGCTGGCACTGAAGCTTTCTTT. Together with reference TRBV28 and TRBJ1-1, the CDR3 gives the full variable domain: DVKVTQSSRYLVKRTGEKVFLECVQDMDHENMFWYRQDPGLGLRLIYFSYDVKMKEKGDIPEGYSVSREKKERFSLILESASTNQTSMYLCASSLMVAGTEAFFGQGTRLTVV.

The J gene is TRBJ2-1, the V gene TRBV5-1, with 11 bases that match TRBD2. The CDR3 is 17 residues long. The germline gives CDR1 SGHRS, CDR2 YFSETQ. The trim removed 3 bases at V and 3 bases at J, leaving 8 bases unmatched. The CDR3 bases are TGCGCCAGCAGCTCAACGCCTAGCGGGAGGATCTACAATGAGCAGTTCTTC. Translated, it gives CASSSTPSGRIYNEQFF.

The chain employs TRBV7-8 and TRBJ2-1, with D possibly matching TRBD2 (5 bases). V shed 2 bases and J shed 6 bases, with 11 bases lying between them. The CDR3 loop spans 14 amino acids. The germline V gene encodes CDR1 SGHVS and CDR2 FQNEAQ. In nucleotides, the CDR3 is TGTGCCAGCAGCTTATTGGAGCGGACCAATGAGCAGTTCTTC. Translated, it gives CASSLLERTNEQFF.

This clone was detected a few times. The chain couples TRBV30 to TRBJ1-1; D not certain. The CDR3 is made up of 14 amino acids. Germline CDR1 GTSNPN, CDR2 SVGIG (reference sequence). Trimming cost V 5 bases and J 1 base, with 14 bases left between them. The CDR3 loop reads CAWGPTARNTEAFF. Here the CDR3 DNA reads TGTGCCTGGGGGCCGACCGCCCGGAACACTGAAGCTTTCTTT.

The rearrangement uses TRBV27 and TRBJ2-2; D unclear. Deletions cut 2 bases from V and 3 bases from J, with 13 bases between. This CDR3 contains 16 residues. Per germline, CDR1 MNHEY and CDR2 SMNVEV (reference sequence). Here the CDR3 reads CASSLRTAQYTGELFF. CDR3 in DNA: TGTGCCAGCAGTTTAAGAACAGCTCAGTACACCGGGGAGCTGTTTTTT.

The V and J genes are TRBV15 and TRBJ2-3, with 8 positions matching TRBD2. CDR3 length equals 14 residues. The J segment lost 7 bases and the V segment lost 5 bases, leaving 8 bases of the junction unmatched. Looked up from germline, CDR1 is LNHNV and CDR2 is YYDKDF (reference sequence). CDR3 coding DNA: TGTGCCACCAGCCGTACGGGGGGGGTAAATACGCAGTATTTT. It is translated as CATSRTGGVNTQYF.